A selection of T cell receptor beta chains follows, all from one sample in a study of T cell responses to AZD1222 COVID-19 vaccine. Sequencing was performed with immunoSEQ multiplex PCR; in TCRdb, only in-frame clones are kept and a portion is missing. The table lists 45,000 to 55,000 clones, 65% to 80% of them singletons, with 20% in the top ten. Sample: peripheral blood, taken on day 0 of MenACWY control vaccination. The receptor source for this set is an adult in good health. Each CDR3 is given with its conserved first and last residue. D genes are given only for firm matches. Size is stated for part of the rows, as once, few or many counts, or as a class when the clone is expanded.

V: TRBV14
J: TRBJ1-1
D: .
size: .
DNA: TGTGCCAGCAGCTTGAACGTGAACACTGAAGCTTTCTTT
CDR3: CASSLNVNTEAFF

V: TRBV3-1/TRBV3-2
J: TRBJ2-1
D: .
size: .
DNA: TGTGCCAGCAGCCAAGGACGGGGAAACAATGAGCAGTTCTTC
CDR3: CASSQGRGNNEQFF

V: TRBV2
J: TRBJ1-4
D: .
size: .
DNA: TGTGCCAGCACCCACCTCGGGGGAGCTAATGAAAAACTGTTTTTT
CDR3: CASTHLGGANEKLFF

V: TRBV18
J: TRBJ1-1
D: .
size: .
DNA: TGTGCCAGCTCACCGTCCCGCGGGCAGGGCACTGAAGCTTTCTTT
CDR3: CASSPSRGQGTEAFF

V: TRBV30
J: TRBJ2-1
D: TRBD2
size: .
DNA: TGTGCCTGGCGATGGGGGGGAACCCTAAATGAGCAGTTCTTC
CDR3: CAWRWGGTLNEQFF

V: TRBV19
J: TRBJ1-2
D: .
size: .
DNA: TGTGCCAGTAGTCAAGGGCGGGGGAACTATGGCTACACCTTC
CDR3: CASSQGRGNYGYTF

V: TRBV30
J: TRBJ2-1
D: TRBD1
size: .
DNA: TGTGCCTGGAGCCGCCGGGACAGCTACAATGAGCAGTTCTTC
CDR3: CAWSRRDSYNEQFF

V: TRBV18
J: TRBJ1-1
D: TRBD1
size: .
DNA: TGTGCCAGCTCACCACAAGCAGGGGGCGGAAACACTGAAGCTTTCTTT
CDR3: CASSPQAGGGNTEAFF

V: TRBV7-8
J: TRBJ1-3
D: .
size: .
DNA: TGTGCCAGCAGCGCCTCTGAAGCTGGAAACACCATATATTTT
CDR3: CASSASEAGNTIYF

V: TRBV5-1
J: TRBJ2-1
D: TRBD1
size: .
DNA: TGCGCCAGCAGCTTGGGACAGGGGGTTCTCAATGAGCAGTTCTTC
CDR3: CASSLGQGVLNEQFF

V: TRBV6-5
J: TRBJ1-1
D: .
size: .
DNA: TGTGCCGCTGGGACGTTTGAAGCTTTCTTT
CDR3: CAAGTFEAFF

V: TRBV19
J: TRBJ2-1
D: .
size: few
DNA: TGTGCCAGTAGCCCGAGACCCTTTAATGAGCAGTTCTTC
CDR3: CASSPRPFNEQFF

V: TRBV3-1/TRBV3-2
J: TRBJ1-1
D: .
size: .
DNA: TGTGCCAGCAGCCTGGGTGGGTGGGCTGAAGCTTTCTTT
CDR3: CASSLGGWAEAFF

V: TRBV6-6
J: TRBJ1-5
D: .
size: .
DNA: TGTGCCAGCAGTCAAACCGACCGGTCGAATCAGCCCCAGCATTTT
CDR3: CASSQTDRSNQPQHF

V: TRBV5-1
J: TRBJ2-7
D: .
size: .
DNA: TGCGCCAGCAGCTTCGAGTTTGGGAAGAGCGAGCAGTACTTC
CDR3: CASSFEFGKSEQYF

V: TRBV6-5
J: TRBJ1-2
D: .
size: .
DNA: TGTGCCAGCAGTTACTTTGGGGGGGCGTACTATGGCTACACCTTC
CDR3: CASSYFGGAYYGYTF

V: TRBV7-6
J: TRBJ2-7
D: TRBD2
size: few
DNA: TGTGCCAGCAGCTCGACCTCTAGCGGAGGGAGAGGCGAGCAGTACTTC
CDR3: CASSSTSSGGRGEQYF

V: TRBV5-1
J: TRBJ1-6
D: TRBD1
size: .
DNA: TGCGCCAGCAGCTTGGCCGATGGACAGGGTTTTTCACCCCTCCACTTT
CDR3: CASSLADGQGFSPLHF

V: TRBV6-5
J: TRBJ1-1
D: .
size: .
DNA: TGTGCCAGCAGTTACTCGGGGGGACAAAAGAACACTGAAGCTTTCTTT
CDR3: CASSYSGGQKNTEAFF

V: TRBV2
J: TRBJ2-2
D: .
size: .
DNA: TGTGCCACCTCCGGGGCCTACACCGGGGAGCTGTTTTTT
CDR3: CATSGAYTGELFF

V: TRBV6-6
J: TRBJ1-5
D: TRBD1
size: .
DNA: TGTGCCAGCAGTCCTCGGACCGGGACAGGGATCAATCAGCCCCAGCATTTT
CDR3: CASSPRTGTGINQPQHF

V: TRBV5-1
J: TRBJ1-5
D: .
size: once
DNA: TGCGCCAGCAGCTTAACAGGGCATCAGCCCCAGCATTTT
CDR3: CASSLTGHQPQHF

V: TRBV5-4
J: TRBJ1-2
D: .
size: .
DNA: TGTGCCAGCAGCTTGAATTGGGACCCCTATGGCTACACCTTC
CDR3: CASSLNWDPYGYTF

V: TRBV2
J: TRBJ2-3
D: .
size: .
DNA: TGTGCCAGCAGTGAAAGTCGGGGGGCTCATGGTACGCAGTATTTT
CDR3: CASSESRGAHGTQYF

V: TRBV25-1
J: TRBJ1-2
D: .
size: .
DNA: TGTGCCAGCAGGGGGTGGGGCTACACCTTC
CDR3: CASRGWGYTF

V: TRBV7-2
J: TRBJ1-5
D: .
size: .
DNA: TGTGCCAGCAGCTTAGTGGGGAGGAGCAATCAGCCCCAGCATTTT
CDR3: CASSLVGRSNQPQHF

V: TRBV2
J: TRBJ2-1
D: TRBD2
size: .
DNA: TGTGCCACCACCGGGGTTAGCGGGGGAGGGGAGCAGTTCTTC
CDR3: CATTGVSGGGEQFF

V: TRBV6-5
J: TRBJ1-5
D: .
size: .
DNA: TGTGCCAGCAGCCCCCCAAATCAGCCCCAGCATTTT
CDR3: CASSPPNQPQHF

V: TRBV28
J: TRBJ1-5
D: .
size: once
DNA: TGTGCCAGCAGTTTGAAAAGGAATCAGCCCCAGCATTTT
CDR3: CASSLKRNQPQHF

V: TRBV4-1
J: TRBJ2-1
D: TRBD2
size: .
DNA: TGCGCCAGCAGCCCGACTAGCGGGAGCTCCTACAATGAGCAGTTCTTC
CDR3: CASSPTSGSSYNEQFF

V: TRBV19
J: TRBJ2-2
D: .
size: .
DNA: TGTGCCAGTAGATCCGGGGGTTATAACACCGGGGAGCTGTTTTTT
CDR3: CASRSGGYNTGELFF

V: TRBV10-2
J: TRBJ2-7
D: .
size: .
DNA: TGCGCCAGCAGGGAGGGCGGAGGAGGCGAGCAGTACTTC
CDR3: CASREGGGGEQYF

V: TRBV7-9
J: TRBJ1-2
D: .
size: .
DNA: TGTGCCAGCAGCTCACTCGGGGGACGGACTATTGGCTACACCTTC
CDR3: CASSSLGGRTIGYTF

V: TRBV7-9
J: TRBJ2-3
D: .
size: .
DNA: TGTGCCAGCAGCTTTCCGACAGCATCCCCCACAGATACGCAGTATTTT
CDR3: CASSFPTASPTDTQYF

V: TRBV5-1
J: TRBJ2-1
D: .
size: .
DNA: TGCGCCAGCAGCCCCGGCGGGATCTCCTACAATGAGCAGTTCTTC
CDR3: CASSPGGISYNEQFF

V: TRBV12-3/TRBV12-4
J: TRBJ2-4
D: TRBD1
size: once
DNA: TGTGCCAGCAGTGACAGGGGGGTTCAATCGTACTTC
CDR3: CASSDRGVQSYF

V: TRBV30
J: TRBJ1-4
D: .
size: once
DNA: TGTGCCTGGAGTGTCGGGGCTAATGAAAAACTGTTTTTT
CDR3: CAWSVGANEKLFF

V: TRBV6-5
J: TRBJ2-7
D: .
size: few
DNA: TGTGCCAGCAGTTACTCTGGACAGCACTCCTACGAGCAGTACTTC
CDR3: CASSYSGQHSYEQYF

V: TRBV30
J: TRBJ1-2
D: TRBD1
size: .
DNA: TGTGCCTGGAGTCAGGGGGCCTATGGCTACACCTTC
CDR3: CAWSQGAYGYTF

V: TRBV6-5
J: TRBJ1-5
D: .
size: .
DNA: TGTGCCAGCAGTAAGGGGATCTCCAATCAGCCCCAGCATTTT
CDR3: CASSKGISNQPQHF

V: TRBV7-9
J: TRBJ1-6
D: .
size: .
DNA: TGTGCCAGCAGCACCAGGGCGATTTTGACAGACAAAAATTCACCCCTCCACTTT
CDR3: CASSTRAILTDKNSPLHF

V: TRBV29-1
J: TRBJ2-1
D: .
size: .
DNA: TGCAGCGTTTCCGAGGGCACCTACAATGAGCAGTTCTTC
CDR3: CSVSEGTYNEQFF

V: TRBV12-5
J: TRBJ1-1
D: .
size: once
DNA: TGTGCTAGTGGTTTTGGGCTCGGTGAAGCTTTCTTT
CDR3: CASGFGLGEAFF

V: TRBV6-1
J: TRBJ2-1
D: .
size: few
DNA: TGTGCCAGCAGTGACGGTTGGTTTGGGGTGGGTGAGCAGTTCTTC
CDR3: CASSDGWFGVGEQFF

V: TRBV19
J: TRBJ1-5
D: .
size: .
DNA: TGTGCCAGTACAGATGGGAATCAGCCCCAGCATTTT
CDR3: CASTDGNQPQHF

V: TRBV30
J: TRBJ1-3
D: .
size: .
DNA: TGTGCCTGGAGTGTGGCGGACACCAACTCTGGAAACACCATATATTTT
CDR3: CAWSVADTNSGNTIYF

V: TRBV6-5
J: TRBJ1-5
D: .
size: few
DNA: TGTGCCAGCAGACCCATGAAAGGGGTCTCAAGGCCCCAGCATTTT
CDR3: CASRPMKGVSRPQHF

V: TRBV27
J: TRBJ1-6
D: .
size: few
DNA: TGTGCCAGCAGCCCCGACACGAATTCACCCCTCCACTTT
CDR3: CASSPDTNSPLHF

V: TRBV27
J: TRBJ2-2
D: .
size: .
DNA: TGTGCCAGCAGTTTCGAGTCCGAGACCGGGGAGCTGTTTTTT
CDR3: CASSFESETGELFF

V: TRBV7-9
J: TRBJ1-1
D: .
size: few
DNA: TGTGCCAGCACGGTGGGGAACACTGAAGCTTTCTTT
CDR3: CASTVGNTEAFF

V: TRBV4-1
J: TRBJ1-6
D: .
size: few
DNA: TGCGCCAGCAGCCAAGAGGGAATCGGGTCCTATAATTCACCCCTCCACTTT
CDR3: CASSQEGIGSYNSPLHF

V: TRBV3-1/TRBV3-2
J: TRBJ2-7
D: .
size: .
DNA: TGTGCCAGCAGCCAAGCTGGAGAGCAGTACTTC
CDR3: CASSQAGEQYF

V: TRBV3-1/TRBV3-2
J: TRBJ2-1
D: .
size: .
DNA: TGTGCCAGCAGACGGGACAATGAGCAGTTCTTC
CDR3: CASRRDNEQFF

V: TRBV7-3
J: TRBJ1-2
D: .
size: once
DNA: TGTGCCAGCAGCTCCCGCGTAGGGTGTTTCTTTTATGGCTACACCTTC
CDR3: CASSSRVGCFFYGYTF

V: TRBV11-2
J: TRBJ2-2
D: .
size: once
DNA: TGTGCCAGCAGTCGCTCGATGGAGGGGGAGCTGTTTTTT
CDR3: CASSRSMEGELFF

V: TRBV6-5
J: TRBJ2-5
D: TRBD2
size: .
DNA: TGTGCCAGCAGTCCGACTGGGGGGGTGGAGACCCAGTACTTC
CDR3: CASSPTGGVETQYF

V: TRBV2
J: TRBJ1-2
D: TRBD1
size: .
DNA: TGTGCCATCCTTGTACAGGGGGCGGAAGGCTACACCTTC
CDR3: CAILVQGAEGYTF

V: TRBV6-5
J: TRBJ1-1
D: .
size: .
DNA: TGTGCCAGCAGTTACTCGTTCAACACTGAAGCTTTCTTT
CDR3: CASSYSFNTEAFF

V: TRBV3-1/TRBV3-2
J: TRBJ2-1
D: .
size: .
DNA: TGTGCCAGCAGCTCTACAAAATTCAATGAGCAGTTCTTC
CDR3: CASSSTKFNEQFF

V: TRBV13
J: TRBJ1-1
D: .
size: few
DNA: TGTGCCAGCAGCCTGGGGGGGCTGAACACTGAAGCTTTCTTT
CDR3: CASSLGGLNTEAFF